This T cell receptor (beta chain) stems from a study of T cell responses to AZD1222 COVID-19 vaccine. With 1 base clipped from V and 4 bases from J, the junction kept 7 bases outside the gene matches. The CDR3 is 14 residues long. In germline, CDR1 is SQVTM, CDR2 ANQGSEA. The repertoire was sequenced with immunoSEQ multiplex PCR; TCRdb's copy has only in-frame clones and lacks some. There are about 110,000 clones in the sample; approximately 89% occur only once, and less than 4% lies in the top ten. The material sequenced was peripheral blood, taken on day 0 of MenACWY control vaccination. The sequence came from an adult in good health. The chain has TRBV29-1 and TRBJ2-7; 7 bases fit TRBD1. DNA for the CDR3: TGCAGCGTTGAAGGGGGACAGAGCCCTTACGAGCAGTACTTC. It translates to CSVEGGQSPYEQYF.